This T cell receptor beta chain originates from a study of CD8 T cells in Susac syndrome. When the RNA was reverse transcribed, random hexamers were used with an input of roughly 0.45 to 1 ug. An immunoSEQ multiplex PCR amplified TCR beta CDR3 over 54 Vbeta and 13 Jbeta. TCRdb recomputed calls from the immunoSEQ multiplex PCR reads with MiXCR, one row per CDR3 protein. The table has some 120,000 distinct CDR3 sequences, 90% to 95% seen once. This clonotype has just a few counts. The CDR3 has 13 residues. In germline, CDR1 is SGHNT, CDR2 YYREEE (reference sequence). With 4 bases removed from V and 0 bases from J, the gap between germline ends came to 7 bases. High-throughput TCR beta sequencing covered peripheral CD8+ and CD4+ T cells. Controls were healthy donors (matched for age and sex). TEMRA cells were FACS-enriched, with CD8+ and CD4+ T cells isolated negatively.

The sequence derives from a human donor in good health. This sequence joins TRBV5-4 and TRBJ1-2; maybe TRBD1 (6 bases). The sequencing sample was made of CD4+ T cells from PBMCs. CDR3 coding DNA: TGTGCCAGCAGCGGACAGACTAACTATGGCTACACCTTC. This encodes CASSGQTNYGYTF.